This T cell receptor (beta chain) is drawn from a study of T cells expressing NK-cell markers. Regarding the study as a whole: The share of CD8+ T cells held by dominant NKG2C+ clonotypes was about 1.0-7.5% in more than 5 donors. It is unclear if expanded NKG2C-expressing clones target HCMV antigens. Researchers report these clonotypes also headed the CD3+CD56-NKG2C+ fraction in a few donors.

Scientists made TCR beta cDNA using 5'RACE template switching with UMIs. TCRdb re-called the 5' RACE reads and gives one entry per CDR3 protein, without DNA. This specimen shows about 260,000 distinct CDR3 sequences; the ten leading clones hold about 0.39%. CDR1 is SQVTM and CDR2 is ANQGSEA in the germline V gene. The CDR3 has 13 amino acids. A note on this clonotype: The target antigen is unknown.

This TCR was sampled from a man aged 18-30 years in good health. The V gene is TRBV29-1, the J gene TRBJ1-1. Sequencing was done on a sample of blood T cells: a sorted CD56 or NKG2C T cell subset, CD4+ or CD8+ T cells, or bulk PBMC T cells (not recorded which). CDR3 residues: CSVRSSRGTEAFF.